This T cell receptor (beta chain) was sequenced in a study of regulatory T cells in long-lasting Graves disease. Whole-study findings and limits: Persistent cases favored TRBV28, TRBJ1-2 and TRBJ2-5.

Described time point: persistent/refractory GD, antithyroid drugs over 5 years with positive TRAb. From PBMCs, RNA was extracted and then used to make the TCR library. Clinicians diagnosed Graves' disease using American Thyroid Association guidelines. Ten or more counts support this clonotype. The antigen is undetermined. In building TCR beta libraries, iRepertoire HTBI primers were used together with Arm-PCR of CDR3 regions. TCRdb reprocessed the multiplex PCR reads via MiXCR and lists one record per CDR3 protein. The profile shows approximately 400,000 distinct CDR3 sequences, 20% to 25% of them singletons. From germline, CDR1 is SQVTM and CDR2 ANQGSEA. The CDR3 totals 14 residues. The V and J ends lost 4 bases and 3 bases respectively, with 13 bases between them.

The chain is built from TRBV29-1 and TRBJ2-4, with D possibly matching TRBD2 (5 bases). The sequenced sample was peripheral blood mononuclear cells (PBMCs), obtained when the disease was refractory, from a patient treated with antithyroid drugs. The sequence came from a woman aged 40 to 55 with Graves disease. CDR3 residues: CSVVTLAGKNIQYF. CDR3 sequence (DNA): TGCAGCGTTGTGACGCTAGCTGGCAAAAACATTCAGTACTTC.